This T cell receptor (beta chain) came from a study of blood T cell repertoires in COVID-19. Data came from immunoSEQ multiplex PCR; TCRdb stores just in-frame clones and leaves some out. The sample yields hundreds of thousands of clones, about four fifths seen once. From germline, CDR1 is MDHEN and CDR2 SYDVKM. J was trimmed by 4 bases and V by 2 bases; bases with no gene match: 4. CDR3 length: 14 residues. This TCR was sampled from a woman between 70 and 85 years old with acute or convalescent COVID-19. The genes are TRBV28 and TRBJ1-2, with TRBD1 identical over 7 bases. The sequencing input was peripheral blood. CDR3 coding DNA: TGTGCCAGCAGTTTAACAGGGGCGGCCTATGGCTACACCTTC. It yields the protein CASSLTGAAYGYTF.